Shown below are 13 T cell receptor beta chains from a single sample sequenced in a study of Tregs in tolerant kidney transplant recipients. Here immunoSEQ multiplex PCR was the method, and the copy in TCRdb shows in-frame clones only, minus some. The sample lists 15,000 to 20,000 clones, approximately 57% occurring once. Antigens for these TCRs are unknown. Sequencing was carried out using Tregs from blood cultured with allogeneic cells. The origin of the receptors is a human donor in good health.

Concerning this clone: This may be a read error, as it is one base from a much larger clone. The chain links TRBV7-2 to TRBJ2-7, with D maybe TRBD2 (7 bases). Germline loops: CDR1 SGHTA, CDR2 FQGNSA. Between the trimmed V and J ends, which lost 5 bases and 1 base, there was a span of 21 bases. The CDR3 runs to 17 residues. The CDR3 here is CASSLFRGAHVSYEQYF. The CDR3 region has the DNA TGTGCCAGCAGCCTCTTCCGGGGGGCCCACGTATCCTACGAGCAGTACTTC.

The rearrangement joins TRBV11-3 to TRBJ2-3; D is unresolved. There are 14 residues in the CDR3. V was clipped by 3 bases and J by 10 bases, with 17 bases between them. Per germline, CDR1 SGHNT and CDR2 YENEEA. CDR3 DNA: TGTGCCAGCAGCTTGGGCGGAAGAGAAAGATCGCAGTATTTT. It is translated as CASSLGGRERSQYF.

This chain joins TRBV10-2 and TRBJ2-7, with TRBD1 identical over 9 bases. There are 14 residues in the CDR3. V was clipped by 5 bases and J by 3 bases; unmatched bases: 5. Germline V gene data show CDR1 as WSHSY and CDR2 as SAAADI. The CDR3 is CASSQQGAHYEQYF. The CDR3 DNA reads TGCGCCAGCAGTCAACAGGGGGCCCACTACGAGCAGTACTTC.

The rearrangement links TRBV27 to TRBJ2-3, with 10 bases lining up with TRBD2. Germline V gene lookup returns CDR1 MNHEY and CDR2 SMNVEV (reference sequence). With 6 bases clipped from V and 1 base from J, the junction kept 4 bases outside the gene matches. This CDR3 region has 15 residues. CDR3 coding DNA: TGTGCCAGCAGACTGCTAGCGGGAGGCACAGATACGCAGTATTTT. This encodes CASRLLAGGTDTQYF.

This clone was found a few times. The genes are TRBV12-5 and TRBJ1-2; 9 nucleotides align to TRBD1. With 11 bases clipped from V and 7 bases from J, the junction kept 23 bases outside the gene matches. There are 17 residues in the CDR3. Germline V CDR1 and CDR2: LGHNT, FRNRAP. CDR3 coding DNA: TGTGCTGCCGCGTCGCCAACAGGGGGCGCCGGGCTGGGTGGCTACACCTTC. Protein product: CAAASPTGGAGLGGYTF.

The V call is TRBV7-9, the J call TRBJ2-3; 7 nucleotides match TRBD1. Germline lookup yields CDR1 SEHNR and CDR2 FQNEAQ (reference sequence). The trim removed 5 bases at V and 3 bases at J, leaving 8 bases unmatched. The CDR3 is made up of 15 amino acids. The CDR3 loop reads CASSTRGGATDTQYF. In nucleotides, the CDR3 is TGTGCCAGCAGCACCCGAGGGGGCGCGACAGATACGCAGTATTTT.

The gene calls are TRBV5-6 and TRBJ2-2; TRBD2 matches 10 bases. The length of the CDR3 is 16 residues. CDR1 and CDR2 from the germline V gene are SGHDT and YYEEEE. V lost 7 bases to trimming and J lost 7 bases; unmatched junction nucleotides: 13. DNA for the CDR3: TGTGCCAGCGCTCCCCTAGCGGGAGAAGGAGGCGGGGAGCTGTTTTTT. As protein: CASAPLAGEGGGELFF.

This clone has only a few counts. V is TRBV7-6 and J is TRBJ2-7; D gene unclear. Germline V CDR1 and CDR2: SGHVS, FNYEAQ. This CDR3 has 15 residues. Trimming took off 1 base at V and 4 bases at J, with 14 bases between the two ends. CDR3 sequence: CASSLVVAGSYEQYF. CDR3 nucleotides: TGTGCCAGCAGCTTAGTCGTGGCAGGTTCTTACGAGCAGTACTTC.

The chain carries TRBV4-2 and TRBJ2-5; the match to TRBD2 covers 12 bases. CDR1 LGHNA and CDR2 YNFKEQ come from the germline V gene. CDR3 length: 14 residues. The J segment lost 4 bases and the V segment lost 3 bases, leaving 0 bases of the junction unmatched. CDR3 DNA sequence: TGTGCCAGCAGCCAGACTAGCGGGAGAGAGACCCAGTACTTC. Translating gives CASSQTSGRETQYF.

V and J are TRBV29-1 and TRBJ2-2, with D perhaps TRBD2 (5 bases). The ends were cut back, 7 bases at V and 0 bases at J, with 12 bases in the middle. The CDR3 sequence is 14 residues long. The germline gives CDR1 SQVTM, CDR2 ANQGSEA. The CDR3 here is CSALVFANTGELFF. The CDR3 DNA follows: TGCAGCGCACTAGTTTTTGCGAACACCGGGGAGCTGTTTTTT.

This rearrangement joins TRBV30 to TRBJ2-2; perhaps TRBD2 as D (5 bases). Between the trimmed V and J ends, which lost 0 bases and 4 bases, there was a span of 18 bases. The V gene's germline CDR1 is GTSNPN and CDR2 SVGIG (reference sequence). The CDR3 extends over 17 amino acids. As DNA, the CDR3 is TGTGCCTGGAGTGTACGGAGAGGACTGGTGACCACCGGGGAGCTGTTTTTT. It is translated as CAWSVRRGLVTTGELFF.

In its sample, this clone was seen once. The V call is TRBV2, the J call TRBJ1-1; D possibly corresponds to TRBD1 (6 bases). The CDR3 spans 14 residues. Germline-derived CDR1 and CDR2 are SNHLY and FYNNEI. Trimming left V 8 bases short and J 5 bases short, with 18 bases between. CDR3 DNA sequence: TGTGCCAGCTCCCCGTGGGGGCGAAGGACTGAAGCTTTCTTT. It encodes CASSPWGRRTEAFF.

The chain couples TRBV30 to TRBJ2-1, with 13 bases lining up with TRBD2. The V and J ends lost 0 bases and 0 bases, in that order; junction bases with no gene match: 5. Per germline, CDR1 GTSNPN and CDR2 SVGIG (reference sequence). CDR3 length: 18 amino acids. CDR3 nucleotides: TGTGCCTGGAGTGTGACCCGGACTAGCGGGAGCTCCTACAATGAGCAGTTCTTC. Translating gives CAWSVTRTSGSSYNEQFF.